The 27 T cell receptor beta chains below come from one sample, sequenced in a study of T cells in women clearing cervical HPV infection. Some clones are missing from TCRdb's copy, which holds only in-frame ones; the method was immunoSEQ multiplex PCR. This repertoire includes fewer than 25,000 clones. Sequenced input: blood buffy coat. The receptors were gathered from a woman aged 18 to 75 with a cervical HPV16 infection that either progressed to CIN3+ or cleared (not recorded which).

With respect to this clone: The read ends 3 residues early relative to the CDR3; the germline J gene fills the gap. This CDR3 is also generated by other DNA sequences in the sample. The chain recombines TRBV4-2 with TRBJ1-3, with TRBD1 as a possible D gene (6 bases). Germline assignment: CDR1 LGHNA and CDR2 YNFKEQ. The CDR3 runs 18 residues. The ends were cut back, 1 base at V and 0 bases at J, with 16 bases in the middle. This CDR3 reads CASSQGVGDTPSGNTIYF. The CDR3 DNA, read in part, is TGTGCCAGCAGCCAAGGGGTGGGGGACACCCCCTCTGGAAACACC.

Details on this clone: With the read ending 3 residues before the CDR3 end, the germline J gene is used to fill in that end. This sequence joins TRBV7-9 and TRBJ1-2; D possibly corresponds to TRBD1 (5 bases). This CDR3 has 10 residues. Germline loops: CDR1 SEHNR, CDR2 FQNEAQ (reference sequence). The CDR3 bases that were read are TGTGCCAGCGGTCGGGGGGGC. Encoded protein: CASGRGG. The CDR3 in its entirety is CASGRGGYTF.

A remark on this clone: The read ends 3 residues early relative to the CDR3; the germline J gene fills the gap. This chain links TRBV5-1 with TRBJ2-5; 7 nucleotides align to TRBD2. J lost 5 bases, V lost 3 bases, and 10 bases had no gene match. The CDR3 length is 15 residues. Germline V gene data show CDR1 as SGHRS and CDR2 as YFSETQ. The sequenced part of the CDR3 DNA is TGCGCCAGCAGCTCGTCACTAGCGAGTGGGGAGACC. This gives the protein CASSSSLASGET. The CDR3 in full is CASSSSLASGETQYF.

As for this clone: From the germline J gene comes the end of the CDR3, since the read stops 3 residues before it. The chain recombines TRBV5-1 with TRBJ2-7, with a possible D match to TRBD2 (5 bases). Germline CDR1 and CDR2: SGHRS and YFSETQ. The CDR3 contains 14 residues. The V and J ends lost 5 bases and 4 bases respectively, with 16 bases between them. CDR3 DNA, as far as it was read: TGCGCCAGCAGGCCCGGCGGCGGAGGTTACGAG. It codes for CASRPGGGGYE. The full CDR3 protein is CASRPGGGGYEQYF.

As to this clone: With the read ending 3 residues before the CDR3 end, the germline J gene is used to fill in that end. V gene TRBV29-1 combines with J gene TRBJ1-5; D remains ambiguous. The CDR3 covers 13 residues. V lost 4 bases and J lost 2, with 9 bases in between. Per the germline V gene, CDR1 is SQVTM and CDR2 is ANQGSEA. CDR3 loop: CSVGRGGNQPQHF. The CDR3 DNA, read in part, is TGCAGCGTTGGCCGGGGTGGCAATCAGCCC.

Worth noting for this clone: The DNA ends 3 residues before the CDR3 does, and the rest of the CDR3 is filled in from the germline J gene. The rearrangement joins TRBV19 to TRBJ1-2; the D gene is possibly TRBD1 (5 bases). Germline-derived CDR1 and CDR2 are LNHDA and SQIVND (reference sequence). This CDR3 region has 15 residues. The part of the CDR3 DNA that was read is TGTGCCACTCTACGGCGGGGCGGGAGCACAGATACC. Translated: CATLRRGGSTDT. The CDR3, in full, reads CATLRRGGSTDTYTF.

A note on this clone: The read stops 3 residues short of the end of the CDR3; the missing end is completed from the germline J gene. The rearrangement uses TRBV5-1 and TRBJ1-4; 9 nucleotides align to TRBD1. Germline CDR1 SGHRS, CDR2 YFSETQ. J lost 5 bases, V lost 0 bases, and 5 bases had no gene match. There are 16 residues in the CDR3. The CDR3 loop is CASSLGDRAANEKLFF. CDR3 DNA, as far as it was read: TGCGCCAGCAGCTTGGGGGACAGGGCGGCGAATGAAAAA. Looking up the rest from reference TRBV5-1 and TRBJ1-4 gives the full variable domain: KAGVTQTPRYLIKTRGQQVTLSCSPISGHRSVSWYQQTPGQGLQFLFEYFSETQRNKGNFPGRFSGRQFSNSRSEMNVSTLELGDSALYLCASSLGDRAANEKLFFGSGTQLSVL.

Remarks on this clone: The read finishes 3 residues shy of the CDR3 end, and the germline J gene is used to complete it. The chain has TRBV5-1 and TRBJ1-4, with TRBD1 as a possible D gene (6 bases). Germline V gene data show CDR1 as SGHRS and CDR2 as YFSETQ. The CDR3 totals 14 residues. The DNA read from the CDR3 is TGCGCCAGCAGAAACTTACAGGGTAATTCACCA. It specifies CASRNLQGNSP. The entire CDR3 protein reads CASRNLQGNSPLFF.

Comment on this clone: The CDR3 is cut off 3 residues early in the read; its end comes from the germline J gene. The chain is built from TRBV7-2 and TRBJ2-2; D is unresolved. V lost 2 bases to trimming and J lost 7 bases, with 5 bases between them. The CDR3 sequence is 12 residues long. Germline CDR1 reads SGHTA; CDR2 reads FQGNSA. CDR3 residues: CASSLQVGELFF. The part of the CDR3 DNA that was read is TGTGCCAGCAGCTTACAGGTCGGGGAG.

In regard to this clone: The read terminates 3 residues before the CDR3 end, so the remaining end is supplied by the germline J gene. The genes are TRBV15 and TRBJ1-4; 9 positions match TRBD1. The J segment lost 8 bases and the V segment lost 1 base, leaving 14 bases of the junction unmatched. The germline V gene has CDR1 LNHNV and CDR2 YYDKDF (reference sequence). CDR3 length: 18 residues. CDR3 DNA (partial): TGTGCCACCAGCAGAGGGGGACAGGGCGGACTTCGTGGCGAAAAA. As protein: CATSRGGQGGLRGEK. The complete CDR3 protein is CATSRGGQGGLRGEKLFF.

About this clone: Read coverage stops 3 residues before the CDR3 terminus; the germline J gene supplies the remainder. This sequence joins TRBV10-1 and TRBJ2-1, with TRBD1 identical over 7 bases. The V and J ends lost 8 bases and 3 bases, in that order; junction bases with no gene match: 4. CDR1 and CDR2 (germline): WNHNN, SYGVQD (reference sequence). CDR3 size: 13 residues. The chain's CDR3 is CASSRDSYNEQFF. The part of the CDR3 DNA that was read is TGCGCCAGCTCACGGGACAGCTACAATGAG.

Details on this clone: Coverage ceases 3 residues before the CDR3 finishes, and the germline J gene fills in the end. J is TRBJ1-2 and V is TRBV30; a possible D gene is TRBD1 (5 bases). The CDR3 consists of 13 residues. CDR1 is GTSNPN, CDR2 SVGIG, per germline (reference sequence). The CDR3 spells CAWSGQGPYDYTF. The sequenced CDR3 bases are TGTGCCTGGAGTGGTCAGGGCCCCTACGAC.

A remark on this clone: The read finishes 3 residues shy of the CDR3 end, and the germline J gene is used to complete it. The chain couples TRBV20-1 to TRBJ2-7; 13 positions agree with TRBD2. The CDR3 is made up of 18 amino acids. Germline lookup yields CDR1 DFQATT and CDR2 SNEGSKA (reference sequence). The V and J ends lost 3 bases and 0 bases, in that order; junction bases with no gene match: 11. CDR3 in amino acids: CSARCPGTSGVDSYEQYF. CDR3 DNA (partial): TGCAGTGCTAGGTGTCCCGGGACTAGCGGGGTGGACTCCTACGAG.

On this clone itself: Coverage ceases 3 residues before the CDR3 finishes, and the germline J gene fills in the end. The genes are TRBV20-1 and TRBJ2-7; no definite D call. The CDR3 is 13 amino acids. The V end lost 7 bases, the J end lost 6 bases, and 19 bases lay between the germline ends. Germline lookup yields CDR1 DFQATT and CDR2 SNEGSKA (reference sequence). The covered CDR3 bases are TGCAGTGGTCGCAAAGGGTACGCGCGCGAG. Translation: CSGRKGYARE. The whole CDR3 reads CSGRKGYAREQYF.

About this clone: The CDR3 end falls 3 residues outside the read, so it is completed with the germline J gene. The chain combines TRBV5-1 with TRBJ1-4; 7 bases agree with TRBD1. The CDR3 extends over 15 amino acids. Germline assignment: CDR1 SGHRS and CDR2 YFSETQ. The sequenced CDR3 bases are TGCGCCAGCAGCTTAACAGGGGAAAGGCATTCACCA. It translates to CASSLTGERHSP. The entire CDR3 protein is CASSLTGERHSPLFF.

Points on this clone: The CDR3 end lies 3 residues beyond the end of the read and is filled in from the germline J gene. The chain combines TRBV5-1 with TRBJ1-4; 7 nucleotides align to TRBD1. CDR3 size: 15 residues. CDR1 is SGHRS and CDR2 is YFSETQ in the germline V gene. Incomplete CDR3 DNA: TGCGCCAGCAGCTTGGCGGCAGGGGGAGGTTCACCA. Protein product: CASSLAAGGGSP. In full, the CDR3 reads CASSLAAGGGSPLFF.

A word on this clone: The DNA ends 3 residues before the CDR3 does, and the rest of the CDR3 is filled in from the germline J gene. The chain couples TRBV7-2 to TRBJ2-7; 11 bases match TRBD2. The V gene's germline CDR1 is SGHTA and CDR2 FQGNSA. Trimming at V came to 6 bases and at J to 3 bases, leaving 7 bases not matched to a gene. The CDR3 is made up of 15 amino acids. CDR3 DNA, as far as it was read: TGTGCCAGCAGGGTCCTAGCGGGGGGTATCTACGAG. It codes for CASRVLAGGIYE. In full, the CDR3 reads CASRVLAGGIYEQYF.

About this clone: Read coverage stops 3 residues before the CDR3 terminus; the germline J gene supplies the remainder. The chain links TRBV20-1 to TRBJ2-7, with D hard to call. The CDR3 extends over 12 amino acids. The germline V gene encodes CDR1 DFQATT and CDR2 SNEGSKA (reference sequence). The germline V and J ends were trimmed by 6 bases and 2 bases, with 11 bases remaining between them. The CDR3 loop is CSARSQTYEQYF. The CDR3 DNA, read in part, is TGCAGTGCCAGGTCACAGACCTACGAG.

Regarding this clone: The CDR3 end is not reached by the read, which stops 3 residues before it; the germline J gene fills it in. The rearrangement uses TRBV6-1 and TRBJ2-1; 9 bases line up with TRBD2. The CDR3 has 16 amino acids. From germline, CDR1 is MNHNS and CDR2 SASEGT. V shed 2 bases and J 8 bases; nucleotides not matched to a gene: 10. The CDR3 loop is CASSESLAGELYEQFF. The covered CDR3 bases are TGTGCCAGCAGTGAATCCTTAGCGGGGGAATTATATGAG.

Note on this clone: The read halts 3 residues ahead of the CDR3 end, with the missing end drawn from the germline J gene. The chain recombines TRBV2 with TRBJ2-7; D uncertain. CDR1 SNHLY and CDR2 FYNNEI come from the germline V gene. This CDR3 has 12 amino acids. Trimming stripped 5 bases from V and 1 base from J, with 6 bases between. The CDR3 loop reads CASSSDSYEQYF. The part of the CDR3 DNA that was read is TGTGCCAGCAGTTCAGATTCCTACGAG. The full variable domain, its missing parts supplied by reference TRBV2 and TRBJ2-7, is EPEVTQTPSHQVTQMGQEVILRCVPISNHLYFYWYRQILGQKVEFLVSFYNNEISEKSEIFDDQFSVERPDGSNFTLKIRSTKLEDSAMYFCASSSDSYEQYFGPGTRLTVT.

Concerning this clone: From the germline J gene comes the end of the CDR3, since the read stops 3 residues before it. The rearrangement uses TRBV5-1 and TRBJ2-7, with TRBD2 as a possible D gene (5 bases). CDR1 is SGHRS and CDR2 is YFSETQ in the germline V gene. V lost 4 bases to trimming and J lost 2 bases, with 16 bases between them. The CDR3 runs to 15 residues. The CDR3 region is CASSVEGARAYEQYF. The part of the CDR3 DNA that was read is TGCGCCAGCAGCGTAGAGGGTGCTCGTGCCTACGAG. The whole variable domain, filled in from reference TRBV5-1 and TRBJ2-7, reads KAGVTQTPRYLIKTRGQQVTLSCSPISGHRSVSWYQQTPGQGLQFLFEYFSETQRNKGNFPGRFSGRQFSNSRSEMNVSTLELGDSALYLCASSVEGARAYEQYFGPGTRLTVT.

Remarks on this clone: The sequenced fragment ends 3 residues before the CDR3 boundary, so the rest is inferred from the germline J gene. The gene calls are TRBV20-1 and TRBJ2-7, with D perhaps matching TRBD2 (6 bases). The CDR3 covers 13 residues. The germline CDR1 and CDR2 sequences are DFQATT and SNEGSKA (reference sequence). Trimming removed 8 bases from V and 3 bases from J, with 17 bases in between. This CDR3 reads CSMPGRGHYEQYF. The DNA read from the CDR3 is TGCAGTATGCCTGGGCGGGGCCACTACGAG.

Concerning this clone itself: The read gets to within 3 residues of the CDR3 end, and the germline J gene fills in the rest. The rearrangement uses TRBV2 and TRBJ2-3, with D maybe TRBD2 (7 bases). Germline V gene lookup returns CDR1 SNHLY and CDR2 FYNNEI. This CDR3 spans 13 amino acids. The DNA read from the CDR3 is TGTGCCAGCTGCGGGGGACACCAAGAGACG. Its translation is CASCGGHQET. The complete CDR3 sequence is CASCGGHQETQYF.

About this clone itself: From the germline J gene comes the end of the CDR3, since the read stops 3 residues before it. J is TRBJ1-2 and V is TRBV20-1; D call uncertain. Trimming took 0 bases from V and 0 from J, leaving 14 bases between them. Germline V gives CDR1 DFQATT, CDR2 SNEGSKA (reference sequence). This CDR3 region has 16 residues. This CDR3 is CSARDGSVPANYGYTF. CDR3 DNA (partial): TGCAGTGCTAGAGATGGTTCGGTTCCTGCTAACTATGGC.

Concerning this clone itself: Read sequence stops 3 residues before the CDR3 end, and the germline J gene provides the missing end. The chain uses TRBV5-1 and TRBJ2-3; weak D call: TRBD1 (5 bases). The CDR3 contains 14 residues. V dropped 0 bases and J dropped 2 bases, with 7 bases sitting between them. Germline CDR1 SGHRS, CDR2 YFSETQ. CDR3 in amino acids: CASSLEQVTDTQYF. The CDR3 bases that were read are TGCGCCAGCAGCTTGGAACAGGTCACAGATACG.

The CDR3 is CASSLEGTGSEQYF. The part of the CDR3 DNA that was read is TGCGCCAGCAGCTTGGAAGGGACAGGATCCGAG. The chain uses TRBV5-1 and TRBJ2-7; 8 bases line up with TRBD1. The missing CDR3 end, 3 residues past where the read stops, is filled in from the germline J gene. V was clipped by 0 bases and J by 6 bases; unmatched bases: 5. CDR1 is SGHRS, CDR2 YFSETQ, per germline. The CDR3 has 14 residues. The variable domain in full, completed from reference TRBV5-1 and TRBJ2-7, reads KAGVTQTPRYLIKTRGQQVTLSCSPISGHRSVSWYQQTPGQGLQFLFEYFSETQRNKGNFPGRFSGRQFSNSRSEMNVSTLELGDSALYLCASSLEGTGSEQYFGPGTRLTVT.

Remarks on this clone: The read ends 3 residues shy of where the CDR3 ends; the end is completed using the germline J gene. The rearrangement joins TRBV20-1 to TRBJ1-2; D remains unclear. Looked up from germline, CDR1 is DFQATT and CDR2 is SNEGSKA (reference sequence). Trimming pared 2 bases from V and 4 bases from J, leaving 14 bases between. This CDR3 comprises 14 residues. This chain's CDR3 is CSARRLNLVYGYTF. The sequenced CDR3 bases are TGCAGTGCTAGACGTCTAAACCTAGTCTATGGC.